Reported below is one T cell receptor (beta chain). This sample was included in a study of blood T cell repertoires in COVID-19. This table comes from immunoSEQ multiplex PCR, and its TCRdb copy is limited to in-frame clones, with some not included. The sample includes approximately 200,000 clones, about 87% of them seen just once. The sample was PBMCs or T cells enriched from blood (not recorded which). The receptor comes from a man under 40 who had recovered from COVID-19.

CDR3 bases: TGTGCCAGCAGCGTCTATAGCGGGGGGGCCTCAGAGACCCAGTACTTC. It specifies CASSVYSGGASETQYF. The J gene is TRBJ2-5, the V gene TRBV5-6, with TRBD2 matching 11 bases. The CDR3 runs 16 residues. The germline V gene has CDR1 SGHDT and CDR2 YYEEEE. The V gene end was trimmed by 4 bases and the J gene end by 4 bases; junction bases not matched to a gene: 9.